This TCR beta chain was observed in a study of blood T cell repertoires in COVID-19. Study summary: Material from acute and convalescent COVID-19 was sourced from the United States, Italy and Spain.

Generated by immunoSEQ multiplex PCR, the TCRdb table keeps only in-frame clones and is missing some. The repertoire holds some 200,000 clones, with around 91% as singletons. Across about two dozen US areas, participants ranged in age from about 18 to 90 years. Recovered Cohort 3 donors showed two negative PCRs, clearance, or symptom resolution. This CDR3 spans 12 amino acids. V was shortened by 5 bases and J by 6 bases, with 9 bases between the two germline ends. The germline CDR1 and CDR2 sequences are SGHNT and YENEEA. The sequence derives from a woman in her late teens or twenties who had recovered from COVID-19. The sample comprised PBMCs or T cells enriched from blood (not recorded which). V and J are TRBV11-3 and TRBJ2-3, with D possibly being TRBD1 (5 bases). The CDR3 spells CASSMSGDTQYF. The CDR3 bases are TGTGCCAGCAGCATGTCAGGGGATACGCAGTATTTT.